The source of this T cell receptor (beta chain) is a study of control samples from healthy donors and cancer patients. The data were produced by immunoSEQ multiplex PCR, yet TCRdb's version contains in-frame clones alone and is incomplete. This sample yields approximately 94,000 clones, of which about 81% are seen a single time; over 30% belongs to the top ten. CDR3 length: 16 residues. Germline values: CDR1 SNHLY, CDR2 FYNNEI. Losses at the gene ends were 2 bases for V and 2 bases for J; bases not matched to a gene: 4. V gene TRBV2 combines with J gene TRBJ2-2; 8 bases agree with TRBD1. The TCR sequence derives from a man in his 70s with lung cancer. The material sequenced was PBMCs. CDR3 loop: CASSEPRGHNTGELFF. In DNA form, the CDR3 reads TGTGCCAGCAGTGAACCCAGGGGGCATAACACCGGGGAGCTGTTTTTT. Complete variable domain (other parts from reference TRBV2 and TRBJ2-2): EPEVTQTPSHQVTQMGQEVILRCVPISNHLYFYWYRQILGQKVEFLVSFYNNEISEKSEIFDDQFSVERPDGSNFTLKIRSTKLEDSAMYFCASSEPRGHNTGELFFGEGSRLTVL.